The rows below give T cell receptor beta chains drawn from one sample of a study of T-cell reconstitution after alpha-beta-depleted transplantation in children. TCRdb reprocessed the PCR reads with MiXCR, giving one entry per CDR3 protein. Of 400,000 to 550,000 distinct CDR3 sequences listed, about 10% are singletons. Sequencing was performed on PBMCs, taken before TCRalphabeta/CD19-depleted stem cell transplant. These receptors were collected from a child younger than 10 with inherited bone marrow failure, due to receive a stem cell transplant. Both conserved end residues are part of each CDR3.

cdr3_aa | j_call | v_call
CASSLGGTNTGELFF | TRBJ2-2 | TRBV5-1
CSVESQEIGNTIYF | TRBJ1-3 | TRBV29-1
CATSPRTGMETQYF | TRBJ2-5 | TRBV24-1
CASSLGHHEQYF | TRBJ2-7 | TRBV12-3/TRBV12-4
CATSSGARGANVLTF | TRBJ2-6 | TRBV15
CASSFQGNYGYTF | TRBJ1-2 | TRBV27
CSVRQGATETQYF | TRBJ2-5 | TRBV29-1
CASSFGLAGGEETQYF | TRBJ2-5 | TRBV5-1
CASSSTAYEQYF | TRBJ2-7 | TRBV19
CASSEAGGHEQFF | TRBJ2-1 | TRBV21-1
CASSLGNRRSPLHF | TRBJ1-6 | TRBV5-5
CASSVAPAATYEQYF | TRBJ2-7 | TRBV9
CASSLWGRGETWELFF | TRBJ2-2 | TRBV27
CASSLSGLDAGELFF | TRBJ2-2 | TRBV11-2
CASSSTLSPLHF | TRBJ1-6 | TRBV12-3/TRBV12-4
CSVGKAGDEQYF | TRBJ2-7 | TRBV20-1
CSVDRGRENEQYF | TRBJ2-7 | TRBV29-1
CASSLIGQGNTIYF | TRBJ1-3 | TRBV7-2
CASSSLSLTATYEQYF | TRBJ2-7 | TRBV7-9
CASSYNLAGVTGEQYF | TRBJ2-7 | TRBV6-2/TRBV6-3
CASSLRAGPVGELFF | TRBJ2-2 | TRBV5-1
CSVEYRGTYNEQFF | TRBJ2-1 | TRBV29-1
CASSQDRDRVNTIYF | TRBJ1-3 | TRBV4-3
CASSEWSAGEYEQYF | TRBJ2-7 | TRBV25-1
CSAIKSGFINEQFF | TRBJ2-1 | TRBV20-1
CSVEKAAGGYEQYF | TRBJ2-7 | TRBV29-1
CASSRQGEVIGNEQFF | TRBJ2-1 | TRBV6-1
CASSQEAWEDTQYF | TRBJ2-3 | TRBV4-3
CASSNREEGEKLFF | TRBJ1-4 | TRBV12-3/TRBV12-4
CSARGGAKNIQYF | TRBJ2-4 | TRBV20-1
CASSPRDTSSYNEQFF | TRBJ2-1 | TRBV6-5
CASSNRDRGYEQYF | TRBJ2-7 | TRBV4-2
CASSLVPGGPDEQFF | TRBJ2-1 | TRBV5-1
CASSLDLGATRETQYF | TRBJ2-5 | TRBV11-2
CSASGRRSTDTQYF | TRBJ2-3 | TRBV20-1
CASSWGTSSSGANVLTF | TRBJ2-6 | TRBV6-2/TRBV6-3
CSAQLLAGVTYNEQFF | TRBJ2-1 | TRBV20-1
CASSVDGLDTDTQYF | TRBJ2-3 | TRBV9
CASSYSWGPYNEQFF | TRBJ2-1 | TRBV6-2/TRBV6-3
CSARTPDYYGYTF | TRBJ1-2 | TRBV29-1
CASSLATGNGYTF | TRBJ1-2 | TRBV7-2
CASSRTGIDQLRYF | TRBJ2-5 | TRBV4-2
CASSMSGSYNEQFF | TRBJ2-1 | TRBV19
CASSLGGHSETQYF | TRBJ2-5 | TRBV7-9
CASSFNRGLNQPQHF | TRBJ1-5 | TRBV12-3/TRBV12-4
CASSLEGAGSYNEQFF | TRBJ2-1 | TRBV28